This T cell receptor beta chain was identified during a study of blood T cell repertoires in COVID-19. V lost 7 bases and J 0 bases, leaving 9 bases between the germline ends. The CDR3 runs 13 residues. Germline assignment: CDR1 MRHNA and CDR2 SNTAGT. Sequencing was performed with immunoSEQ multiplex PCR; in TCRdb, only in-frame clones are kept and a portion is missing. In the table there are around 150,000 clones, approximately 92% of which are singletons. The sample consisted of peripheral blood. The sequence came from a woman aged 50 to 65 with acute or convalescent COVID-19. The V and J genes are TRBV6-4 and TRBJ1-1; D remains ambiguous. The CDR3 is CASKEGLNTEAFF. Here the CDR3 DNA reads TGTGCCAGCAAGGAGGGATTGAACACTGAAGCTTTCTTT.